Described below is a single T cell receptor (beta chain) sequence and its context. The sample is drawn from a study of OX40 agonist ivuxolimab in advanced cancers. Profiling relied on immunoSEQ multiplex PCR, and the TCRdb table lists in-frame clones only, not all of them. This sample has 60,000 to 90,000 clones; roughly 90% occur once, and the top ten carry around 0.98%. This CDR3 is 16 amino acids long. Germline CDR1 is SNHLY and CDR2 is FYNNEI. V gave up 4 bases and J gave up 4 bases; unmatched junction bases: 9. The J gene is TRBJ2-5, the V gene TRBV2, with 10 bases identical to TRBD2. The receptor's source is an adult with an advanced solid tumor such as melanoma, head and neck, liver or kidney cancer. The material was CD4+ or CD8+ T cells sorted from blood, obtained in a trial of the OX40 agonist ivuxolimab. CDR3 nucleotide sequence: TGTGCCAGCAGTGCTTTAAAAGCGGGGGGGCGAGAGACCCAGTACTTC. Residues: CASSALKAGGRETQYF.